This TCR beta chain derives from a study of T cells in localized non-small cell lung cancer. Method: immunoSEQ multiplex PCR; TCRdb's copy keeps in-frame clones and lacks some. The sample carries around 130,000 clones, 80% to 90% recorded once. Germline V CDR1 and CDR2: WSHSY, SAAADI. CDR3 length: 13 residues. Trimming stripped 2 bases from V and 4 bases from J, with 6 bases between. Source: peripheral blood, taken before any cancer treatment. The rearrangement links TRBV10-2 to TRBJ2-1; no clear D. This TCR derives from a female donor older than 55 with stage I lung adenocarcinoma. In nucleotides, the CDR3 is TGCGCCAGCAGTGAGAGATGGTACAATGAGCAGTTCTTC. As protein: CASSERWYNEQFF.